Detailed here is one T cell receptor beta chain. The target antigen is unknown. This sample was included in a study of CD8+ T cells in alopecia areata. At the level of the study: Affected scalp percentage set treated patients' severity scores. Study-wide results and caveats: The study found higher clonality in lesional than normal scalp, especially in alopecia totalis/universalis.

This CDR3 comprises 16 residues. Germline CDR1 and CDR2: MNHEY and SVGAGI. Trimming removed 0 bases at V and 0 bases at J, with 9 bases between. Treatment indicated: oral pan-JAK inhibitor, 5-10 mg twice daily. Separation by sorting yielded CD4+ and CD8+ T cells from PBMCs. Extracted RNA was reverse transcribed into cDNA, the sequencing template. Clones were read by immunoSEQ multiplex PCR, and TCRdb kept only the in-frame ones, dropping some. The sample shows approximately 300,000 clones, about 62% of them seen only once. The TCR was taken from a human donor with alopecia areata. The chain uses TRBV6-5 and TRBJ1-3; no reliable D call. The sequencing here drew on CD4+ T cells sorted from blood, taken at week 24, from a patient treated with tofacitinib. CDR3 protein: CASSYSIQLSGNTIYF. The CDR3 DNA follows: TGTGCCAGCAGTTACTCGATACAGCTCTCTGGAAACACCATATATTTT.